The clone carrying this T cell receptor (beta chain) has a handful of counts. Its antigen is not known. The germline CDR1 and CDR2 sequences are PRHDT and FYEKMQ (reference sequence). The CDR3 length is 16 residues. V lost 3 bases, J lost 4 bases, and 10 bases stayed unmatched. Time point in this sample: pre-sensitization, week 0. The treatment: therapeutic diphenylcyclopropenone sensitization with weekly scalp DPC. Unfractionated whole blood yielded the extracted total RNA. The sample is drawn from a study of human T cells and chemical hapten exposure. Study in general: Chiefly female patients presented with alopecia areata, totalis or universalis. Findings of the study overall: Expanded TCRs showed more large CDR3 clusters than pre-sensitization or healthy control sets. PT1 expanded TCR numbers tracked positively with patch test score.

TCRdb recomputed calls from the RACE reads with MiXCR, one row per CDR3 protein. The sample shows 350,000 to 400,000 distinct CDR3 sequences, approximately 5% of them seen only once. This clonotype originated in a woman aged 50 to 65 with alopecia areata. Some clones in this sample may be carry-over from other donors' samples. V usage is TRBV13 and J usage is TRBJ1-2, with TRBD1 identical over 8 bases. Material: whole blood, obtained in connection with sensitization to the hapten diphenylcyclopropenone (DPC). The CDR3 bases are TGTGCCAGCAGCTTCCAGACGACAGGGGCCCTCTATGGCTACACCTTC. It encodes CASSFQTTGALYGYTF.